A single sample is the source of the 16 T cell receptor beta chains below, sequenced in a study of shared clonotypes between healthy human individuals. This table comes from immunoSEQ multiplex PCR, and its TCRdb copy is limited to in-frame clones, with some not included. The sample consists of about 2.3 million clones, approximately 93% of them appearing once. Sequenced input: naive CD4+ T cells from PBMCs. This sample's subset: CD45RA+ positively selected. The receptors come from a man aged 18 to 30 in good health. Some clones in this sample may be carry-over from other donors' samples.

V gene TRBV5-6 combines with J gene TRBJ2-7; tentatively, D is TRBD1 (6 bases). CDR3 length equals 14 residues. V lost 0 bases and J 3 bases, leaving 10 bases between the germline ends. Germline V gives CDR1 SGHDT, CDR2 YYEEEE. CDR3 residues: CASSLDGQRYEQYF. The CDR3 DNA is TGTGCCAGCAGCTTGGATGGACAGCGCTACGAGCAGTACTTC.

The J gene is TRBJ2-3, the V gene TRBV18, with 8 bases matching TRBD2. With 3 bases clipped from V and 5 bases from J, the junction kept 7 bases outside the gene matches. The CDR3 is made up of 15 amino acids. Germline values: CDR1 KGHSH, CDR2 LQKENI. The CDR3 DNA follows: TGTGCCAGCTCACCCCTTGGGACTAGTTTAGATACGCAGTATTTT. Translation gives CASSPLGTSLDTQYF.

The chain couples TRBV9 to TRBJ2-3; D possibly uses TRBD1 or TRBD2 (5 bases each). This CDR3 spans 17 amino acids. The germline gives CDR1 SGDLS, CDR2 YYNGEE. The V end was cut by 3 bases, the J end by 5 bases, with 22 bases between. The CDR3 nucleotides are TGTGCCAGCAGCGGATCGGGGCCCCCCTTTCGCCGAGATACGCAGTATTTT. This translates into CASSGSGPPFRRDTQYF.

The chain links TRBV30 to TRBJ1-2, with 9 bases lining up with TRBD1. The germline V gene encodes CDR1 GTSNPN and CDR2 SVGIG (reference sequence). Trimming took 7 bases from V and 8 from J; bases not matched to a gene: 8. This CDR3 spans 12 amino acids. The CDR3 protein is CASAGQGAGYTF. CDR3 nucleotide sequence: TGTGCCTCAGCGGGACAGGGCGCCGGCTACACCTTC.

J is TRBJ2-7 and V is TRBV19; D possibly matches TRBD1 or TRBD2 (6 bases each). Trimming pared 4 bases from V and 6 bases from J, leaving 28 bases between. Germline CDR1 is LNHDA and CDR2 is SQIVND (reference sequence). This CDR3 has 18 residues. The CDR3 loop reads CASSTYYGPGGPLPEQYF. CDR3 DNA sequence: TGTGCCAGTAGTACCTATTACGGACCCGGGGGCCCGCTCCCCGAGCAGTACTTC.

The chain links TRBV4-1 to TRBJ2-6, with a tentative D call TRBD2 (5 bases). Deletions cut 3 bases from V and 0 bases from J, with 21 bases between. The CDR3 covers 20 residues. Per germline, CDR1 MGHRA and CDR2 YSYEKL. The CDR3: CASSHKPGSQSSSGANVLTF. DNA for the CDR3: TGCGCCAGCAGCCATAAACCGGGGTCCCAGAGCTCCTCTGGGGCCAACGTCCTGACTTTC.

The chain joins TRBV19 to TRBJ2-7; TRBD2 matches 10 bases. Germline CDR1 and CDR2: LNHDA and SQIVND (reference sequence). With 6 bases clipped from V and 3 bases from J, the junction kept 2 bases outside the gene matches. This CDR3 contains 13 residues. The CDR3 nucleotides read TGTGCCAGTAGCACTAGCGGGAACTACGAGCAGTACTTC. Translating gives CASSTSGNYEQYF.

The rearrangement uses TRBV28 and TRBJ1-3; D possibly corresponds to TRBD1 (5 bases). The CDR3 consists of 17 residues. The germline V gene has CDR1 MDHEN and CDR2 SYDVKM. V was shortened by 1 base and J by 0 bases, with 13 bases between the two germline ends. The CDR3 here is CASSLSGVPSSGNTIYF. The CDR3 coding sequence is TGTGCCAGCAGTTTATCGGGGGTTCCCAGCTCTGGAAACACCATATATTTT.

The V call is TRBV28, the J call TRBJ2-3; weak D call: TRBD1 (6 bases). This CDR3 region has 13 residues. Germline values: CDR1 MDHEN, CDR2 SYDVKM. The germline V and J ends were trimmed by 11 bases and 1 base, with 13 bases remaining between them. In DNA form, the CDR3 reads TGTGCCCTTGCGGACAGTCGCACAGATACGCAGTATTTT. It yields the protein CALADSRTDTQYF.

The chain employs TRBV28 and TRBJ2-3; D is possibly TRBD1 (6 bases). CDR1 is MDHEN and CDR2 is SYDVKM in the germline V gene. The CDR3 spans 15 residues. The ends were cut back, 2 bases at V and 2 bases at J, with 11 bases in the middle. In nucleotides, the CDR3 is TGTGCCAGCAGTTTACCACAGGGAAACACAGATACGCAGTATTTT. Encoded protein: CASSLPQGNTDTQYF.

The V gene is TRBV10-3, the J gene TRBJ2-7; D possibly corresponds to TRBD2 (6 bases). Trimming pared 4 bases from V and 6 bases from J, leaving 16 bases between. The CDR3 is made up of 14 amino acids. Germline CDR1 and CDR2: ENHRY and SYGVKD. The CDR3 spells CAISAGGTYGEQYF. CDR3 coding DNA: TGTGCCATCAGTGCGGGCGGGACCTACGGCGAGCAGTACTTC.

The rearrangement joins TRBV30 to TRBJ2-2; weak D call: TRBD1 (6 bases). Germline-derived CDR1 and CDR2 are GTSNPN and SVGIG (reference sequence). The CDR3 loop spans 15 amino acids. V was cut by 0 bases and J by 4 bases, with 12 bases left in between. The CDR3 coding sequence is TGTGCCTGGAGTGTCGGGCAGGGGTTCACCGGGGAGCTGTTTTTT. This encodes CAWSVGQGFTGELFF. The full variable domain, rest sourced from reference TRBV30 and TRBJ2-2, is SQTIHQWPATLVQPVGSPLSLECTVEGTSNPNLYWYRQAAGRGLQLLFYSVGIGQISSEVPQNLSASRPQDRQFILSSKKLLLSDSGFYLCAWSVGQGFTGELFFGEGSRLTVL.

V and J are TRBV29-1 and TRBJ1-1; no reliable D call. The CDR3 covers 15 residues. Germline V gene lookup returns CDR1 SQVTM and CDR2 ANQGSEA. V lost 4 bases, J lost 1 base, and 16 bases lay in between. The CDR3, as DNA: TGCAGCGTTGTTTGGAGGGCCCAAAGGAACACTGAAGCTTTCTTT. This encodes CSVVWRAQRNTEAFF.

V is TRBV28 and J is TRBJ2-1; perhaps TRBD2 as D (6 bases). CDR3 length equals 16 residues. The V and J ends lost 6 bases and 7 bases respectively, with 22 bases between them. Germline CDR1 is MDHEN and CDR2 is SYDVKM. This chain's CDR3 is CASSDFNGGKRNEQFF. The DNA for the CDR3 is TGTGCCAGCAGCGATTTTAATGGGGGGAAGAGGAATGAGCAGTTCTTC.

CDR3: CASSPQGARAQPQHF. CDR3 in DNA: TGTGCCAGCAGTCCCCAGGGGGCGCGTGCCCAGCCCCAGCATTTT. This sequence joins TRBV28 and TRBJ1-5; TRBD1 aligns across 8 bases. The germline V gene has CDR1 MDHEN and CDR2 SYDVKM. CDR3 length equals 15 residues. V lost 5 bases and J lost 7; bases outside the gene matches: 10. Full variable domain (remainder filled in from reference TRBV28 and TRBJ1-5): DVKVTQSSRYLVKRTGEKVFLECVQDMDHENMFWYRQDPGLGLRLIYFSYDVKMKEKGDIPEGYSVSREKKERFSLILESASTNQTSMYLCASSPQGARAQPQHFGDGTRLSIL.

This clone occurred once. V and J are TRBV27 and TRBJ1-2, with D perhaps TRBD1 (5 bases). CDR3 length equals 13 residues. V lost 3 bases and J lost 8, with 13 bases in between. Germline-derived CDR1 and CDR2 are MNHEY and SMNVEV (reference sequence). CDR3 coding DNA: TGTGCCAGCAGTTTTGGCCCGAGGGGAGGCTACACCTTC. This sequence encodes CASSFGPRGGYTF.